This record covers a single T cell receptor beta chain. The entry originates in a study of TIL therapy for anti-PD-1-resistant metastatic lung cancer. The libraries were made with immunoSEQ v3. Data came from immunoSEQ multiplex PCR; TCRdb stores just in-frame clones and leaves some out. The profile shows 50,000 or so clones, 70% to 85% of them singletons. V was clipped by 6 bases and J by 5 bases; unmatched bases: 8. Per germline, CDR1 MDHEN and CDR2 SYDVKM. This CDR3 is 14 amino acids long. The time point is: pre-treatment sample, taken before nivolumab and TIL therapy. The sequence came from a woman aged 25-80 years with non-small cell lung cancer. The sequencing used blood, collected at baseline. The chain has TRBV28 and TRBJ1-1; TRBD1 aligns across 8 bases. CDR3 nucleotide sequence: TGTGCCAGCAGACCAGGGGGCGCGGGTACTGAAGCTTTCTTT. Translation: CASRPGGAGTEAFF. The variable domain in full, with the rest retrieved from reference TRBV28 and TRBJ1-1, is DVKVTQSSRYLVKRTGEKVFLECVQDMDHENMFWYRQDPGLGLRLIYFSYDVKMKEKGDIPEGYSVSREKKERFSLILESASTNQTSMYLCASRPGGAGTEAFFGQGTRLTVV.